This paragraph covers one T cell receptor beta chain sequence. Its antigen is undetermined. The data derive from a study of T cell repertoires in cytomegalovirus infection. On the study more broadly: Used in the study were CMV epitopes, some recently identified and HLA-C-restricted, others well-studied and HLA-B-restricted. CMV infection and matching HLA type were both indicated by public TCR beta signatures.

TCRdb reprocessed the reads with MiXCR, giving one entry per CDR3 protein. The table has some 500,000 distinct CDR3 sequences, 30% to 40% seen once. This receptor was taken from a human donor in good health (CMV status not recorded). Some clones in this sample may be carry-over from other donors' samples. The starting material was cultured PBMCs, obtained from culture after CMV antigen stimulation.

CDR3 DNA sequence: TGTGCCAGCAGTTCTCCCCTGACTAGCGGGTACCGGGACGAGCAGTACTTC. Its protein is CASSSPLTSGYRDEQYF. V and J are TRBV6-2 or TRBV6-3 and TRBJ2-7, with TRBD2 matching 10 bases. The CDR3 is 17 amino acids. The junction had 14 bases not matched to a gene; V was cut back by 4 bases and J by 5 bases. Germline V gives CDR1 MNHEY, CDR2 SVGEGT.